This T cell receptor beta chain was identified during a study of PD-L1 blockade in urothelial cancer. Study details: Patients' prior chemotherapy regimens numbered 0 to 3. Researchers looked at the blood 3 weeks (second dose) and 6 weeks after treatment began. Blood-derived samples held a median around 130,000 T cells.

Described time point: pretreatment peripheral blood. CDR1 is MNHEY, CDR2 SVGAGI, per germline. The CDR3 length is 14 residues. Unmatched junction bases numbered 2, after V lost 0 bases and J lost 3 bases. A spike-in of synthetic TCR analog templates was added to each PCR. Using immunoSEQ multiplex PCR, the repertoire was profiled, and TCRdb retains in-frame clones only, with some absent. This table has fewer than 45,000 clones, over 75% appearing once. The V gene is TRBV6-5, the J gene TRBJ2-7, with 7 nucleotides matching TRBD1. Source: PBMCs, taken around atezolizumab (anti-PD-L1) treatment. The TCR was taken from a donor at least 40 years old with urothelial cancer. The CDR3 here is CASSYSGTVYEQYF. DNA for the CDR3: TGTGCCAGCAGTTACTCCGGGACAGTCTACGAGCAGTACTTC.